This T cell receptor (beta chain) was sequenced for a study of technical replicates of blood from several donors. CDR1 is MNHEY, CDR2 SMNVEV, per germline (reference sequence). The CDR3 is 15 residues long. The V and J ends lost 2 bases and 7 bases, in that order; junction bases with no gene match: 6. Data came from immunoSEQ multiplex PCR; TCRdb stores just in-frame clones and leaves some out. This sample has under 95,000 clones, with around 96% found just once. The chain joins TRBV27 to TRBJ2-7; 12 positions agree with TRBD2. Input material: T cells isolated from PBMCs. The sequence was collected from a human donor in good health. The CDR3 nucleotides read TGTGCCAGCAGTTTAGGGCTAGCGGGGGGGTGGGAGCAGTACTTC. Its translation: CASSLGLAGGWEQYF.